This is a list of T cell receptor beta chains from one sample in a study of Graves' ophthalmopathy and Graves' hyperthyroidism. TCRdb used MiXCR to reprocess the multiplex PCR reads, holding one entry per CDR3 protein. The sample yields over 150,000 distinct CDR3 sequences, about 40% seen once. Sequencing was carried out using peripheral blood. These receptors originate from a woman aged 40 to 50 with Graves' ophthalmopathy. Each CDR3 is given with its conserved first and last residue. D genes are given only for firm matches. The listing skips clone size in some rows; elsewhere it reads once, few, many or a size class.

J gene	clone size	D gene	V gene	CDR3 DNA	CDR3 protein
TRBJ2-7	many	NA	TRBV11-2	TGTGCCAGCAGCTTAGATAGCCTGGCTGTGCAGTACTTC	CASSLDSLAVQYF
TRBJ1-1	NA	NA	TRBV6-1	TGTGCCAGCACCCGAAGGGGGTTGAACACTGAAGCTTTCTTT	CASTRRGLNTEAFF
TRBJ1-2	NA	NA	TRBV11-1	TGTGCCAGCAGCCCCCCGGGACTCCCTTTTTCGGAATATGGCTACACCTTC	CASSPPGLPFSEYGYTF
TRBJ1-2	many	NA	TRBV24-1	TGTGCCACCAGTACCTCGAAGGGGCGAGAGGGCTACACCTTC	CATSTSKGREGYTF
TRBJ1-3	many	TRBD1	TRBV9	TGTGCCAGCAGCCCCTGGACAGGGAGTGGAAACACCATATATTTT	CASSPWTGSGNTIYF
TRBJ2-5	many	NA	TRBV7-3	TGTGCCAGCAGCTTATCCCCAGGGCAGGGGCAAGAGACCCAGTACTTC	CASSLSPGQGQETQYF
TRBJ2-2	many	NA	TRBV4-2	TGTGCCAGCAGATTAGCCGGGGAGCTGTTTTTT	CASRLAGELFF
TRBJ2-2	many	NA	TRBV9	TGTGCCAGCAGCGTAATCTCGGGGGGCAACACCGGGGAGCTGTTTTTT	CASSVISGGNTGELFF
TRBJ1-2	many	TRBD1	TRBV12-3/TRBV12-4	TGTGCCAGCAGGACCGACAGGGGTGTGGAGGGCTACACCTTC	CASRTDRGVEGYTF
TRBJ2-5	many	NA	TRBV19	TGTGCCAGTAGTTATAGACCGGGGCCGAGAGAGACCCAGTACTTC	CASSYRPGPRETQYF